The entry below describes one T cell receptor (beta chain). The sample is drawn from a study of technical replicates of blood from a few donors. There are 20 residues in the CDR3. CDR1 is LNHDA and CDR2 is SQIVND in the germline V gene (reference sequence). Trimming pared 0 bases from V and 5 bases from J, leaving 26 bases between. Clones were sequenced by immunoSEQ multiplex PCR, and TCRdb holds only the in-frame ones, with some missing. The data show some 58,000 clones, about 95% seen once. The sequence was obtained from a human donor in good health. Material: T cells isolated from PBMCs. The chain is built from TRBV19 and TRBJ1-5; the D is unclear. As DNA, the CDR3 is TGTGCCAGTAGTATAGATCACATCGCAGCCCCGACTTTCGGTGATCAGCCCCAGCATTTT. Translation: CASSIDHIAAPTFGDQPQHF. Drawing the rest from reference TRBV19 and TRBJ1-5, the complete variable domain is DGGITQSPKYLFRKEGQNVTLSCEQNLNHDAMYWYRQDPGQGLRLIYYSQIVNDFQKGDIAEGYSVSREKKESFPLTVTSAQKNPTAFYLCASSIDHIAAPTFGDQPQHFGDGTRLSIL.